Listed below are T cell receptor beta chains from one sample, sequenced in a study of T cell responses to AZD1222 COVID-19 vaccine. Method: immunoSEQ multiplex PCR; TCRdb's copy keeps in-frame clones and lacks some. Here the sample spans just under 85,000 clones, about 84% being singletons. Sequences were derived from peripheral blood, sampled on day 0 of AZD1222 vaccination. These receptors were collected from an adult in good health. Both conserved end residues are trimmed from each CDR3. D genes are given only for firm matches.

J gene,D gene,V gene,CDR3 protein
TRBJ1-6,TRBD1,TRBV14,ASSPGTGGFSPLH
TRBJ1-1,-,TRBV20-1,SARDNTEAF
TRBJ2-7,TRBD1,TRBV29-1,SVWTGGEQY
TRBJ2-1,TRBD2,TRBV6-6,AGTSGGYNEQF
TRBJ2-2,TRBD2,TRBV5-4,ASSESGTSLTGELF
TRBJ1-6,TRBD1,TRBV19,ASSLLYPGQNSPLH
TRBJ2-7,-,TRBV4-3,ASSQENPGPGYEHEQY
TRBJ2-3,TRBD1,TRBV6-4,ASGTGGANTQY
TRBJ1-2,TRBD1,TRBV28,ASSYPGQGNGYT
TRBJ2-7,TRBD1,TRBV28,ASSPGRGFLEQY
TRBJ2-7,TRBD2,TRBV6-5,ASSYDSGVGEQY
TRBJ2-6,TRBD1,TRBV18,ASSPTGVGTGANVLT
TRBJ1-5,-,TRBV5-1,ASSLQGQDQPQH
TRBJ2-7,-,TRBV5-1,ASSLERLVGEQY
TRBJ2-1,TRBD2,TRBV5-1,ASSLGLAGVDEQF
TRBJ1-1,TRBD1,TRBV28,ASSSPGQGSSEAF
TRBJ2-2,TRBD1,TRBV11-2,ASSLGQIAHSNTGELF
TRBJ1-1,TRBD1,TRBV5-1,ASSEDRAGLEAF
TRBJ1-2,TRBD1,TRBV6-5,ASIPIQGANYGYT
TRBJ1-3,TRBD1,TRBV9,ASSGQGFGNTIY
TRBJ2-1,-,TRBV28,ASSFAYNEQF
TRBJ1-1,-,TRBV5-1,ASSDPGEGDTEAF
TRBJ1-2,-,TRBV6-6,ASSFAGTETNYGYT
TRBJ1-1,TRBD1,TRBV3-1/TRBV3-2,ASSHGQGAAEAF
TRBJ2-3,-,TRBV12-3/TRBV12-4,AIKMGYTDTQY
TRBJ1-4,-,TRBV14,ASSITGTLNEKLF
TRBJ2-3,-,TRBV6-2/TRBV6-3,ASSRGARQDTQY
TRBJ1-1,TRBD1,TRBV15,ATSRVRTGVTEAF
TRBJ1-6,-,TRBV6-1,ASSESGVSPLH
TRBJ1-6,-,TRBV10-3,AVQQGAPSNSPLH
TRBJ2-3,-,TRBV7-3,ASSLRPTQGSTDTQY
TRBJ1-6,-,TRBV19,ASTLQWGENSPLH
TRBJ1-2,-,TRBV2,ASSVIQGPDGYT
TRBJ1-4,-,TRBV6-2/TRBV6-3,ASSWGRFATNEKLF
TRBJ2-5,-,TRBV6-2/TRBV6-3,ASSYSMVLAETQY
TRBJ1-1,-,TRBV4-2,ASSQDAGMNTEAF
TRBJ2-7,-,TRBV24-1,ATSDPLTYEQY
TRBJ2-7,TRBD2,TRBV7-9,ASSSGLAGIEQY
TRBJ1-5,-,TRBV28,ASSQNRRPQH
TRBJ2-2,-,TRBV6-5,ASTLQFISGELF
TRBJ2-3,TRBD2,TRBV5-1,ASGPGRGSPTDTQY
TRBJ1-1,TRBD1,TRBV7-2,ASSRTGAEAF
TRBJ1-2,TRBD1,TRBV10-3,AITSGQLYGYT
TRBJ2-3,-,TRBV18,ASSPYGGATDTQY
TRBJ1-1,-,TRBV18,ASSPPGFTEAF
TRBJ1-2,TRBD1,TRBV4-1,ASSQVRGPGGYT
TRBJ2-1,-,TRBV15,ATSRRPGSLDEQF
TRBJ1-4,TRBD1,TRBV25-1,ASSDDRGSEKLF
TRBJ1-1,-,TRBV7-9,ASSLLTNTEAF
TRBJ1-5,-,TRBV9,ASSVGSNQPQH
TRBJ2-1,-,TRBV24-1,AISGDYNEQF
TRBJ1-1,-,TRBV6-1,AIMGGSGTEAF
TRBJ1-4,-,TRBV4-3,ASSQTGLYEKLF
TRBJ2-3,TRBD2,TRBV2,ASSPTSGGVRGTDTQY
TRBJ2-6,-,TRBV4-3,ASSQDPANPPTGANVLT